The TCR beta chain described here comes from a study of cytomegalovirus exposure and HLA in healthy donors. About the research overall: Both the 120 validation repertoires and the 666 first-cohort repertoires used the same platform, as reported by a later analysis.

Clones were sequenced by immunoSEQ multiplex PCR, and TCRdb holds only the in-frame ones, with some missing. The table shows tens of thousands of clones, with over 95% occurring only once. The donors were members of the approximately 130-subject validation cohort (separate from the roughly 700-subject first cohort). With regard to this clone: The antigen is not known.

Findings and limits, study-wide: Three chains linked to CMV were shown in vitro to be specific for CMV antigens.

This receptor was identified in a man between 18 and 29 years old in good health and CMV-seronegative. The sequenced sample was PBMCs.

DNA of the CDR3: TGTGCCAGCAGTGGACAGGGCCTCTATGGCTACACCTTC. This translates into CASSGQGLYGYTF. The V call is TRBV6-5, the J call TRBJ1-2; 8 nucleotides agree with TRBD1. This CDR3 has 13 amino acids. V trimming: 5 bases; J trimming: 4 bases; junction bases outside the gene matches: 3. Germline-derived CDR1 and CDR2 are MNHEY and SVGAGI.